This TCR beta chain was identified during a study of blood T cell repertoires in COVID-19. Study as a whole: Whether acute or convalescent, the COVID-19 samples came from the United States, Italy and Spain. From T cells, B-cell-depleted T cells, or PBMCs came the material, which was cDNA or gDNA.

Sequencing used immunoSEQ multiplex PCR; TCRdb keeps in-frame clones, though not all of them. The repertoire holds approximately 150,000 clones, with 81% as singletons. The CDR3 has 14 amino acids. Germline V gene sequence: CDR1 SGHDT, CDR2 YYEEEE. Trimming pared 4 bases from V and 0 bases from J, leaving 8 bases between. The rearrangement links TRBV5-6 to TRBJ2-1; D is perhaps TRBD1 (6 bases). This TCR came from a man in his sixties with active or convalescent COVID-19. Material for sequencing was peripheral blood. The CDR3 bases are TGTGCCAGCAGCCAGGACAGCTCCTACAATGAGCAGTTCTTC. This codes for CASSQDSSYNEQFF.